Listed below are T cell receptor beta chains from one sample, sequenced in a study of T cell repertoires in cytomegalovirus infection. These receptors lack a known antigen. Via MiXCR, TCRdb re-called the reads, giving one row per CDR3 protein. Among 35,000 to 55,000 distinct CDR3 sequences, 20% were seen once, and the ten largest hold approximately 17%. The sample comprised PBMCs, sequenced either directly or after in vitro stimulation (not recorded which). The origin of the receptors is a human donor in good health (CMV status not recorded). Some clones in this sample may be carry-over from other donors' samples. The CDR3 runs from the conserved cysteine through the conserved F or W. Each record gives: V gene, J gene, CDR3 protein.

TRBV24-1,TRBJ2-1,CATSDFGGLAGSSYNEQFF
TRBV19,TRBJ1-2,CASSKPGAGERGYTF
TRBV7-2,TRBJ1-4,CASSLFLRGRNHEKLFF
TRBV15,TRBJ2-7,CATSRGWGAGEQYF
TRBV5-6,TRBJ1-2,CASSPGQVNYGYTF
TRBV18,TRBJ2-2,CASSPPFRGRTGELFF
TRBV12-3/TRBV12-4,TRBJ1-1,CASSFEGGNTEAFF
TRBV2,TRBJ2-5,CASSPRHVGIGETQYF
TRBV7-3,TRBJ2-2,CASPSAGVVELSF
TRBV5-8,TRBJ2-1,CASSSWTSGINEQFF
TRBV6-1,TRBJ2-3,CASSEVWQARADTQYF
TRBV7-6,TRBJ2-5,CASSQEVRQETQYF
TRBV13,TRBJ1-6,CASSPGPPGTYNSPLHF
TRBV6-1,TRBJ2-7,CASGRTGGPYEQYF
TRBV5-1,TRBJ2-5,CASSSGGRQETQYF
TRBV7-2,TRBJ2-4,CASSSQSGGETQYGGNIQYF
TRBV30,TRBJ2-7,CAWSVAVFAEQYF
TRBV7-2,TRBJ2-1,CASSLEAPTMHNEQFF
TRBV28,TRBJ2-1,CASSLEVAGGLGDEQFF
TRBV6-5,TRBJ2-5,CASSYSKTSWETQYF
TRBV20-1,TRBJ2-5,CSARLAGETQYF
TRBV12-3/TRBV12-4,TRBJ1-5,CASSLDRFLNQPQHF